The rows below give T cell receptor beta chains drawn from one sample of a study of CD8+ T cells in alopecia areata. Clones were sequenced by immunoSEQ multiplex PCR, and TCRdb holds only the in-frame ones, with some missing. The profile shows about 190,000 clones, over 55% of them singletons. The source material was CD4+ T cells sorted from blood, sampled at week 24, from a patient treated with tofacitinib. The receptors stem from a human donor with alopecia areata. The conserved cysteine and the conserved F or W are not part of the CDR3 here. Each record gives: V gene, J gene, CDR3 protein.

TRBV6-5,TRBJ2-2,ASSATSGGTGELF
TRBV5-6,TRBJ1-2,ASNHRGGYGYT
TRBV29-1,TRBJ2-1,SGIAGSYNEQF
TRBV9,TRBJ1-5,ASSVGASNQPQH
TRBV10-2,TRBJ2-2,ASSESRGVGELF
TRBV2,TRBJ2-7,ASSEESYEQY
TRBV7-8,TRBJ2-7,ASSLVGGYGQY
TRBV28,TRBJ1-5,ASSLYHSGVQPQH
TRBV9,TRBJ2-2,ATSMGPNANTGELF
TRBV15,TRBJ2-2,ATSSFLGLGRPGAGTGELF
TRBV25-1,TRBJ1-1,ASSSGARTEAF
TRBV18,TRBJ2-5,ASSPRRETQY
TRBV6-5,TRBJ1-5,ASRGTGVNQPQH
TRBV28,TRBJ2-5,ASSSTDMAQY
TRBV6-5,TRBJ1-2,ASSYSGAGTGYGYT
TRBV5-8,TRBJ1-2,ASSLDHSPNYGYT
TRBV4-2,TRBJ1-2,ASSQDGTVYGYT
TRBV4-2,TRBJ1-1,ASSPLEGNTEAF
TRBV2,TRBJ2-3,ASSGLSGSKGTDTQY
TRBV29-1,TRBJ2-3,SVDYTDTQY
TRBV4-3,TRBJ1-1,ASSQSDLRREAF
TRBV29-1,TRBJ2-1,SVGGRRSSYNEQF
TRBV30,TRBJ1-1,ASRGFAEAF
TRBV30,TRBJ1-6,AWYRDRNNSPLH
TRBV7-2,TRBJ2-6,ASSLAVRAPGANVLT
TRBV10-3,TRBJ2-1,AIRAGTVDEQF
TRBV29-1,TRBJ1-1,SAGGTEAF
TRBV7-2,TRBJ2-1,ASSPISSYLAGGRNEQF
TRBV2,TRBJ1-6,ASREGANSPLH
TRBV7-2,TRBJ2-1,ASSLSGTSYNEQF
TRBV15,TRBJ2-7,ATSRGQGSSYEQY
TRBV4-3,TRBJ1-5,ASSQGGRDQPQH
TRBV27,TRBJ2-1,ASSARLAGGRSYNEQF